A selection of T cell receptor beta chains follows, all from one sample in a study of vaccination effects on CD4 cells after COVID-19. Antigens of these TCRs are unknown. The method was immunoSEQ multiplex PCR; TCRdb's version includes in-frame clones alone and lacks a portion of them. The table lists about 79,000 clones, around 76% of them singletons. Sequenced material: CD4+ T cells from PBMCs cultured with HCoV-229E spike peptides, taken before COVID-19 vaccination. All receptors come from a human donor who received a COVID-19 vaccine. The CDR3 runs from the conserved cysteine through the conserved F or W. D genes are given only for firm matches. Only some rows state a clone size, as once, few, many or a class for expanded clones.

size	V	D	length	J	CDR3	DNA
NA	TRBV18	TRBD1	14	TRBJ2-5	CASSPTRGFETQYF	TGTGCCAGCTCACCGACCAGGGGGTTCGAGACCCAGTACTTC
NA	TRBV5-4	NA	14	TRBJ2-1	CASSLNEGWGEQFF	TGTGCCAGCAGCTTGAACGAGGGGTGGGGTGAGCAGTTCTTC
NA	TRBV10-3	NA	15	TRBJ1-6	CAISREDGGNSPLHF	TGTGCCATCAGTAGAGAAGACGGGGGTAATTCACCCCTCCACTTT
NA	TRBV29-1	NA	12	TRBJ1-5	CSVEDPNQPQHF	TGCAGCGTTGAAGATCCTAATCAGCCCCAGCATTTT
NA	TRBV18	NA	14	TRBJ2-3	CASSPYASTDTQYF	TGTGCCAGCTCACCTTATGCGAGCACAGATACGCAGTATTTT
NA	TRBV7-8	NA	15	TRBJ2-1	CASSSAGTRYNEQFF	TGTGCCAGCAGTTCCGCCGGGACACGATACAATGAGCAGTTCTTC
NA	TRBV30	NA	14	TRBJ1-2	CAWSVQTEDYGYTF	TGTGCCTGGAGTGTACAAACGGAGGACTATGGCTACACCTTC
NA	TRBV5-6	NA	16	TRBJ2-3	CASSWGRPTYTDTQYF	TGTGCCAGCAGCTGGGGGCGCCCGACCTACACAGATACGCAGTATTTT
once	TRBV12-3/TRBV12-4	NA	12	TRBJ1-1	CASTLWGFWAFF	TGTGCCAGCACCCTTTGGGGATTCTGGGCTTTCTTT
NA	TRBV28	NA	11	TRBJ1-2	CATPPGGGYTF	TGTGCCACCCCGCCGGGGGGGGGCTACACCTTC
NA	TRBV19	NA	14	TRBJ2-2	CASRGQGITGELFF	TGTGCCAGCCGGGGGCAGGGGATCACCGGGGAGCTGTTTTTT
NA	TRBV9	NA	14	TRBJ2-5	CASSDPRAGETQYF	TGTGCCAGCAGCGACCCAAGAGCGGGAGAGACCCAGTACTTC
NA	TRBV5-1	TRBD1	15	TRBJ2-3	CASQIRTGWGDTQYF	TGCGCCAGTCAGATTAGGACAGGGTGGGGAGATACGCAGTATTTT
NA	TRBV9	NA	17	TRBJ1-3	CASSVETTAYSGNTIYF	TGTGCCAGCAGCGTAGAAACGACAGCCTACTCTGGAAACACCATATATTTT
NA	TRBV11-2	NA	17	TRBJ1-2	CASSLDRGQEKNYGYTF	TGTGCCAGCAGCTTAGATCGGGGTCAGGAAAAAAACTATGGCTACACCTTC